A single sample is the source of the 27 T cell receptor beta chains below, sequenced in a study of tumor and adjacent non-tumor tissue in lung cancer. Three rounds of nested PCR, following a modified ARM-PCR protocol, produced the TCRbeta library. Each CDR3 protein is one row after TCRdb ran MiXCR on the multiplex PCR reads. The table lists 120,000 to 150,000 distinct CDR3 sequences, approximately 66% of them singletons. The template was RNA from unsorted bulk tissue. Sequenced: lung tumor tissue. The receptor source for this set is a man aged 55-75 years with small cell lung cancer.

On this clonotype: Given the absence of the conserved phenylalanine or tryptophan at the CDR3 end, a read error is likely. The chain uses TRBV6-6 and TRBJ2-7; the D gene is possibly TRBD1 (5 bases). The V and J ends lost 1 base and 3 bases respectively, with 10 bases between them. CDR3 length: 14 amino acids. From germline, CDR1 is MNHNY and CDR2 SVGAGI (reference sequence). This chain's CDR3 is CASSYYGRDYEQYS. The CDR3 region has the DNA TGTGCCAGCAGTTACTACGGCAGGGACTACGAGCAGTACTCC.

Worth noting for this clonotype: The junction differs from germline at one of its ends, possibly a read error. The rearrangement links TRBV20-1 to TRBJ1-2; D call uncertain. The V gene's germline CDR1 is DFQATT and CDR2 SNEGSKA (reference sequence). This CDR3 spans 15 amino acids. CDR3 in DNA: TGCAGTGCTAGAGCGGCCACCGACCTCTTCTATGCCTACGCCTTC. It translates to CSARAATDLFYAYAF.

This clonotype was observed a few times. A much bigger clone sits one base away, suggesting this may be a read error. In this CDR3 the conserved last residue, phenylalanine or tryptophan, is missing, so a read error is likely. This chain uses TRBV20-1 with TRBJ2-5; TRBD2 agrees at 8 bases. The CDR3 sequence is 13 residues long. Germline V lookup: CDR1 DFQATT, CDR2 SNEGSKA (reference sequence). The junction had 9 bases not matched to a gene; V was cut back by 6 bases and J by 6 bases. The CDR3 bases are TGCAGTGCCCCCGGACTAGCAAGGCAGACCCAGTACCTC. Protein sequence: CSAPGLARQTQYL.

The chain employs TRBV5-6 and TRBJ2-7; TRBD1 might be the D (6 bases). The germline V gene encodes CDR1 SGHDT and CDR2 YYEEEE. This CDR3 spans 15 amino acids. Trimming cost V 5 bases and J 4 bases, with 19 bases left between them. CDR3 residues: CASSSGHFQWYEQYV. The CDR3 DNA follows: TGTGCCAGCAGTTCGGGACACTTCCAATGGTACGAGCAGTACGTC.

V usage is TRBV28 and J usage is TRBJ1-2; 7 nucleotides match TRBD1. Losses at the gene ends were 5 bases for V and 4 bases for J; bases not matched to a gene: 7. The CDR3 has 14 residues. From germline, CDR1 is MDHEN and CDR2 SYDVKM. The CDR3 is CASSGTGEIYGYTF. The CDR3, as DNA: TGTGCCAGCAGTGGCACAGGGGAAATCTATGGCTACACCTTC.

Turning to this clonotype: This may be a read error: a much more frequent sequence differs by one nucleotide. CDR3 DNA: TGCAGCGTTGAGCGACAGGGGGCAGGAGAGACCCGGTACTTC. Translation: CSVERQGAGETRYF. The chain links TRBV29-1 to TRBJ2-5, with 10 bases that match TRBD1. CDR3 length: 14 amino acids. The germline gives CDR1 SQVTM, CDR2 ANQGSEA.

This clonotype has only one observation. No conserved phenylalanine or tryptophan ends this CDR3, so it is likely a read error. Because the CDR3's place on the DNA is in doubt, the DNA is left out and the CDR3 is given as listed by TCRdb. CDR3 amino acids: CASSYRGLETETFI. The rearrangement uses TRBV6-6 and TRBJ1-1; whether TRBD1, the table's D call, matches the DNA was not checked. The CDR3 contains 14 residues when both ends are counted. Germline CDR1 and CDR2: MNHNY and SVGAGI (reference sequence).

The V call is TRBV11-2, the J call TRBJ1-1; D gene unclear. The CDR3 is 13 amino acids. Germline-derived CDR1 and CDR2 are SGHAT and FQNNGV. The V gene lost 2 bases and the J gene lost 14 bases, with 18 bases spanning the gap. This CDR3 reads CASSLSSQWQAFF. The CDR3 DNA is TGTGCCAGCAGCTTATCCTCACAGTGGCAGGCCTTCTTT.

This clonotype was detected once. This chain links TRBV6-1 with TRBJ2-1; possibly TRBD1 for D (6 bases). The CDR3 is made up of 15 amino acids. Per the germline V gene, CDR1 is MNHNS and CDR2 is SASEGT. The V and J ends lost 4 bases and 8 bases respectively, with 18 bases between them. The CDR3 nucleotides read TGTGCCAGCAGTGTCGGGACATTTAGCATCGATGAGCAGTTCTTC. It is translated as CASSVGTFSIDEQFF.

This clonotype was recorded once. One junction end does not reproduce the germline sequence, and a read error may be involved. CDR3 sequence: CARSQKASGAKNIQYF. The CDR3 nucleotides are TGTGCCCGGAGTCAGAAGGCTAGCGGGGCCAAAAACATTCAGTACTTC. The chain has TRBV30 and TRBJ2-4, with 8 bases lining up with TRBD2. The CDR3 extends over 16 amino acids. Germline assignment: CDR1 GTSNPN and CDR2 SVGIG (reference sequence).

V and J are TRBV20-1 and TRBJ2-1; D unresolved. Looked up from germline, CDR1 is DFQATT and CDR2 is SNEGSKA (reference sequence). Trimming removed 0 bases at V and 1 base at J, with 7 bases between. This CDR3 has 14 amino acids. This CDR3 is CSARDTVSYNEQFF. As DNA, the CDR3 is TGCAGTGCTAGAGATACGGTGTCCTACAATGAGCAGTTCTTC.

To note about this clonotype: This clone may be a read error of a much larger clone one base away. The CDR3 here is CASSQERGTSYGGCTF. For the CDR3, the DNA is TGTGCCAGCAGCCAAGAGAGAGGGACGTCCTATGGTGGCTGCACCTTC. The chain links TRBV4-2 to TRBJ1-2; weak D call: TRBD1 (5 bases). Germline loops: CDR1 LGHNA, CDR2 YNFKEQ. This CDR3 has 16 amino acids.

A remark on this clonotype: A read error may account for a junction end that differs from germline. V and J are TRBV24-1 and TRBJ1-5; TRBD1 might be the D (5 bases). The CDR3 has 14 residues. CDR1 is KGHDR, CDR2 SFDVKD, per germline. CDR3 in DNA: TGTGCCGCCAGTGATCCAGGGACCGAGGAGCCCCAGAATTTT. Protein sequence: CAASDPGTEEPQNF.

The chain is built from TRBV10-3 and TRBJ1-1; D is ambiguous. V was cut by 0 bases and J by 2 bases, with 10 bases left in between. The CDR3 spans 15 residues. Germline V gene lookup returns CDR1 ENHRY and CDR2 SYGVKD. The CDR3 DNA sequence: TGTGCCATCAGTGAGTCGCAGATCATTAACACTGAAGCTTTCTTT. This gives the protein CAISESQIINTEAFF.

A remark on this clonotype: Compared with germline, one end of the junction differs, possibly owing to a read error. The V gene is TRBV11-3, the J gene TRBJ2-5; D perhaps matches TRBD1 (6 bases). Germline loops: CDR1 SGHNT, CDR2 YENEEA. The CDR3 runs 15 residues. In DNA, the CDR3 is TGTTCCAGCAGCGTTGATAGGGGGTCCCAAGAGACCCAGTACTTC. It specifies CSSSVDRGSQETQYF.

V is TRBV29-1 and J is TRBJ2-2; TRBD1 matches 8 bases. The germline gives CDR1 SQVTM, CDR2 ANQGSEA. The J segment lost 7 bases and the V segment lost 6 bases, leaving 13 bases of the junction unmatched. The CDR3 runs 15 residues. The CDR3 DNA follows: TGCAGCGTCCCCGATGGCAGGGGGCAGTGCGGGGAGCTGTTTTTT. Translation gives CSVPDGRGQCGELFF.

As concerns this clonotype: The conserved phenylalanine or tryptophan is not found at the CDR3 terminus, so this likely reflects a read error. This chain connects TRBV5-1 to TRBJ1-1; possible D gene TRBD1, 5 bases. The V gene lost 4 bases and the J gene lost 1 base, with 11 bases spanning the gap. CDR3 size: 14 residues. Germline V CDR1 and CDR2: SGHRS, YFSETQ. CDR3 loop: CASSLGTGNTEAFI. CDR3 sequence (DNA): TGCGCCAGCAGCCTAGGGACTGGGAACACTGAAGCTTTCATT.

As for this clonotype: This may be a read error: a much more frequent sequence differs by one nucleotide. J is TRBJ1-4 and V is TRBV6-5; perhaps TRBD1 as D (6 bases). V was pared by 10 bases and J by 8 bases, with 20 bases between. Per germline, CDR1 MNHEY and CDR2 SVGAGI. The CDR3 covers 14 residues. The CDR3 nucleotides read TGTGCCAACGGGGAGCGGCGGGACAAAGAAAAACTGTTTTTT. Translated: CANGERRDKEKLFF.

As to this clonotype: Its ends do not fully match the called genes, so a read error is possible. The rearrangement uses TRBV29-1 and TRBJ2-5; 10 bases map to TRBD2. The CDR3 spans 13 residues. CDR1 is SQVTM and CDR2 is ANQGSEA in the germline V gene. The CDR3 spells CSGELAGTETQYF. The CDR3 bases are TGCAGCGGGGAACTAGCGGGAACAGAGACCCAGTATTTC.

A few counts support this clonotype. One end of the junction varies from germline; a read error may be responsible. The chain is built from TRBV29-1 and TRBJ2-3; D is possibly TRBD1 (5 bases). Looked up from germline, CDR1 is SQVTM and CDR2 is ANQGSEA. The CDR3 has 11 residues. The CDR3 DNA reads TGCGGCGTTGGACAACGAGATACACAGTATTTT. The encoded protein is CGVGQRDTQYF.

The chain is built from TRBV4-2 and TRBJ2-5; possibly TRBD1 or TRBD2 for D (5 bases each). CDR3 size: 15 residues. CDR1 and CDR2 (germline): LGHNA, YNFKEQ. V gave up 3 bases and J gave up 5 bases, with 16 bases separating them. CDR3 coding DNA: TGTGCCAGCAGCCAGGGACGCGCCGTGAAGGAGACCCAGTACTTC. Amino acids: CASSQGRAVKETQYF.

The chain carries TRBV5-1 and TRBJ1-5, with D perhaps matching TRBD1 (5 bases). V lost 0 bases, J lost 5 bases, and 12 bases lay in between. The V gene's germline CDR1 is SGHRS and CDR2 YFSETQ. The CDR3 has 15 residues. The CDR3 sequence: CASSLDGGWDQPQHF. CDR3 bases: TGCGCCAGCAGCTTGGATGGGGGTTGGGATCAGCCCCAGCATTTT.

This chain links TRBV20-1 with TRBJ1-6; TRBD1 agrees at 9 bases. The V and J ends lost 4 bases and 1 base, in that order; junction bases with no gene match: 8. CDR3 length: 17 residues. Germline assignment: CDR1 DFQATT and CDR2 SNEGSKA (reference sequence). The chain's CDR3 is CSAKRGTGRSYNSPLHF. CDR3 DNA sequence: TGCAGTGCTAAACGTGGGACAGGGAGATCCTATAATTCACCCCTCCACTTT.

As regards this clonotype: A much larger clone lies one base from this, so it may be a read error. V gene TRBV29-1 combines with J gene TRBJ2-2; D remains ambiguous. From germline, CDR1 is SQVTM and CDR2 ANQGSEA. V was pared by 5 bases and J by 0 bases, with 13 bases between. This CDR3 region has 15 residues. The CDR3 nucleotides read TGCAGCGTTAGTTTTACCGCGACGAACACCGGGGAGCTGTTTTTT. It yields the protein CSVSFTATNTGELFF.

A word on this clonotype: A clone one base away is much larger, so this may be a read error. The gene calls are TRBV5-4 and TRBJ2-7, with D maybe TRBD2 (6 bases). CDR1 is SGHNT and CDR2 is YYREEE in the germline V gene (reference sequence). This CDR3 comprises 13 residues. The ends were cut back, 6 bases at V and 6 bases at J, with 16 bases in the middle. CDR3 bases: TGTGCCAGCAACTTTTCGACTAGGGGCGAGCAGTACGTC. This sequence encodes CASNFSTRGEQYV.

This clonotype was observed a handful of times. This chain uses TRBV5-4 with TRBJ1-1, with a weak D call TRBD1 (6 bases). The V gene lost 4 bases and the J gene lost 3 bases, with 13 bases spanning the gap. The CDR3 is 14 residues long. Per the germline V gene, CDR1 is SGHNT and CDR2 is YYREEE (reference sequence). CDR3 sequence (DNA): TGTGCCAGCAGCCGGGACAATGGGGACACTGAAGCTTTCTTT. This sequence encodes CASSRDNGDTEAFF.

As to this clonotype: Because the CDR3 is missing its conserved closing phenylalanine or tryptophan, this is likely a read error. The rearrangement uses TRBV6-1 and TRBJ2-7; D remains unclear. CDR3 length equals 13 residues. Germline V gene sequence: CDR1 MNHNS, CDR2 SASEGT. The CDR3: CANSEEVFYEQYL. CDR3 nucleotides: TGTGCCAACAGTGAAGAGGTATTCTACGAGCAGTACTTA.